This T cell receptor beta chain came from a study of early T cells in non-severe SARS-CoV-2 infection. Study as a whole: Sequenced bulk RNA came from whole blood that was unsorted, and chains were unpaired. Study-wide results and limits: VDJdb matches were skewed toward anti-spike CD8 T cell responses.

Attachment of unique molecular identifiers to individual cDNA molecules was performed. TCRdb recomputed calls from the 5' RACE reads with MiXCR, one row per CDR3 protein. The sample has some 90,000 distinct CDR3 sequences, under 15% seen once. V was pared by 3 bases and J by 6 bases, with 12 bases between. From germline, CDR1 is LGHDT and CDR2 YNNKEL (reference sequence). The CDR3 is made up of 14 amino acids. This clonotype was observed a single time. Antigen specificity is unknown. This TCR came from an adult who was a healthcare worker with PCR-confirmed SARS-CoV-2 infection or an uninfected control (not recorded which). The sequenced sample consisted of whole blood. The V and J genes are TRBV3-1 and TRBJ1-5; possible D gene TRBD1, 5 bases. CDR3 protein: CASSHGDGGQPQHF. CDR3 coding DNA: TGTGCCAGCAGCCACGGGGATGGGGGTCAGCCCCAGCATTTT.